This is a list of T cell receptor beta chains from one sample in a study of Ad26.COV2.S vaccination and SARS-CoV-2 variants. Here immunoSEQ multiplex PCR was the method, and the copy in TCRdb shows in-frame clones only, minus some. The table records 300,000 to 400,000 clones, 70% to 90% of them present only once. The sequenced sample was peripheral blood, obtained in a trial of Ad26.COV2.S vaccine versus placebo. These receptors were obtained from a person between 18 and 65 years old who received the Ad26.COV2.S COVID-19 vaccine or a placebo. Both conserved end residues are trimmed from each CDR3. D genes are given only for firm matches.

CDR3,V,D,J
ASSLTFNYGYT,TRBV27,NA,TRBJ1-2
ASTEGGRQPQH,TRBV2,NA,TRBJ1-5
ASSVGLAGGEENIQY,TRBV5-1,TRBD2,TRBJ2-4
ASSYSPRMLAGYT,TRBV6-2/TRBV6-3,NA,TRBJ1-2
ASSLVGGVRTGELF,TRBV7-9,NA,TRBJ2-2
TSSPWDRGNQPQH,TRBV1,NA,TRBJ1-5
ASSPGRVSYNEQF,TRBV5-4,NA,TRBJ2-1
ASSSFGSQFGDEQF,TRBV27,NA,TRBJ2-1
ASSPRTVQTQY,TRBV6-5,NA,TRBJ2-5
ASSHDRENSPLH,TRBV5-4,TRBD1,TRBJ1-6
ASSLEGLEVETQY,TRBV5-1,NA,TRBJ2-5
ASSQKAGTGAEAF,TRBV5-5,TRBD1,TRBJ1-1
ASSESTGNPNYGYT,TRBV6-1,NA,TRBJ1-2
ASSTHDRPRQPQH,TRBV19,NA,TRBJ1-5
ASSIVGGGTNYGYT,TRBV19,NA,TRBJ1-2
ASSLRPLEYTQKNQPQH,TRBV5-5,NA,TRBJ1-5
ASSLELAGGYEQF,TRBV5-1,TRBD2,TRBJ2-1
ASSLMGEGDIQY,TRBV7-9,NA,TRBJ2-4
SASIRGFNEQF,TRBV20-1,NA,TRBJ2-1
ATTGQGNTEAF,TRBV2,TRBD1,TRBJ1-1
ASSLSRGPYSGANVLT,TRBV27,TRBD1,TRBJ2-6
SAYRAPNLH,TRBV20-1,NA,TRBJ1-6
ASSPRGALNEKLF,TRBV3-1/TRBV3-2,NA,TRBJ1-4
ASSPRGDGPTNEKLF,TRBV28,NA,TRBJ1-4
ASSSPGWGDYGYT,TRBV7-2,NA,TRBJ1-2